This T cell receptor (beta chain) was observed in a study of post-analysis software for immune sequencing data. Study context: Several disease courses (relapsing-remitting, secondary progressive and progressive-relapsing) of multiple sclerosis were included. Study-wide results and limits: Clustering by F measure revealed strong co-clustering among samples prepared together in one batch. Patients carried roughly 5 TRBV segments more frequently than controls did, and TRBV5-6, TRBV5-1 and TRBV20-1 were among them.

This clonotype has a single count. Its antigen is not known. One end of the junction is discordant with germline, which a read error may explain. cDNA libraries for TCR beta contained unique molecular identifiers. TCRdb re-analysed the PCR reads in MiXCR, keeping a single row per CDR3 protein. In the table there are about 760,000 distinct CDR3 sequences, roughly 27% of which are singletons. Germline V lookup: CDR1 SNHLY, CDR2 FYNNEI. The CDR3 totals 11 residues. The specimen was blood. This TCR was recovered from a girl between 10 and 17 years old with multiple sclerosis. V usage is TRBV2 and J usage is TRBJ2-5, with D unresolved. The tail of the sequence fits TRBJ2-7 better, so the J call may be wrong. The CDR3 here is CANSEQYEQYF. Here the CDR3 DNA reads TGTGCCAACAGTGAACAGTACGAGCAGTACTTC.